The rows below give T cell receptor beta chains drawn from one sample of a study of early T cells in non-severe SARS-CoV-2 infection. TCRdb ran MiXCR on the 5' RACE reads and lists one entry per CDR3 protein. The sample contains tens of thousands of distinct CDR3 sequences, roughly 10% of which appear only once. The source material was whole blood, sampled at baseline. The origin of the receptors is an adult who was a healthcare worker with PCR-confirmed SARS-CoV-2 infection or an uninfected control (not recorded which). CDR3s include the opening cysteine and the closing phenylalanine or tryptophan. The D gene is left open where the match is weak. The size entry is marked missing in some rows and otherwise reads once, few, many or a size class.

TRBJ2-2,TRBV7-3,-,few,CASSSSFSGGTGELFF,TGTGCCAGCAGCTCCTCGTTCTCCGGCGGAACCGGGGAGCTGTTTTTT
TRBJ1-1,TRBV4-3,-,many,CASSRAVNTEAFF,TGCGCCAGCAGCAGGGCTGTGAACACTGAAGCTTTCTTT
TRBJ1-2,TRBV19,-,-,CASRGLNLNYGYTF,TGTGCCAGTAGAGGCCTCAACTTGAACTATGGCTACACCTTC
TRBJ2-4,TRBV3-1,-,-,CASSQGPRNIQYF,TGTGCCAGCAGCCAAGGGCCTAGAAACATTCAGTACTTC
TRBJ1-4,TRBV2,-,few,CASSRDAPSSEKLFF,TGTGCCAGTTCCCGGGACGCCCCATCCTCTGAAAAACTGTTTTTT
TRBJ1-1,TRBV9,-,-,CASGRRDTEAFF,TGTGCCAGCGGCCGCCGGGACACTGAAGCTTTCTTT
TRBJ2-7,TRBV13,TRBD1,-,CASSHITGTGQDEQYF,TGTGCCAGCAGCCATATAACCGGGACAGGGCAGGACGAGCAGTACTTC
TRBJ2-7,TRBV7-6,-,many,CASSSSENYEQYF,TGTGCCAGCAGCTCTAGCGAGAACTACGAGCAGTACTTC
TRBJ1-2,TRBV7-9,TRBD1,many,CASSRGDRVGPNYGYTF,TGTGCCAGCAGCCGGGGGGACAGGGTCGGACCTAACTATGGCTACACCTTC
TRBJ2-2,TRBV4-3,TRBD2,-,CASSHLLASTGELFF,TGCGCCAGCAGCCATTTACTAGCGAGCACCGGGGAGCTGTTTTTT
TRBJ2-1,TRBV28,-,-,CASSLTLAIGEQFF,TGTGCCAGCAGTTTAACCCTGGCCATAGGGGAGCAGTTCTTC
TRBJ2-3,TRBV12-3/TRBV12-4,TRBD2,-,CASCRRGGTDTQYF,TGTGCCAGCTGTCGACGGGGGGGCACAGATACGCAGTATTTT
TRBJ2-5,TRBV5-4,TRBD1,-,CASSPGSVEGAAKTQYF,TGTGCCAGCAGCCCCGGTAGCGTTGAGGGGGCCGCTAAGACCCAGTACTTC
TRBJ2-3,TRBV20-1,TRBD2,-,CSARAVLGLATTDTQYF,TGCAGTGCTAGAGCTGTTCTGGGACTAGCGACGACAGATACGCAGTATTTT
TRBJ1-2,TRBV6-4,-,-,CASSDSARGHGYTF,TGTGCCAGCAGTGACTCCGCGCGGGGACATGGCTACACCTTC
TRBJ2-7,TRBV9,TRBD1,many,CASSPGTERLGEQYF,TGTGCCAGCAGCCCAGGGACAGAGAGATTAGGAGAGCAGTACTTC
TRBJ1-1,TRBV7-6,-,many,CASSLQQNTEAFF,TGTGCCAGCAGCTTACAGCAGAACACTGAAGCTTTCTTT
TRBJ2-7,TRBV12-3/TRBV12-4,-,few,CASSLGGQFDEQYF,TGTGCCAGCAGTTTGGGGGGGCAGTTTGATGAGCAGTACTTC
TRBJ2-7,TRBV11-1,-,many,CASSQDPLTSYEQYF,TGTGCCAGCAGCCAGGATCCTCTTACCTCCTACGAGCAGTACTTC
TRBJ1-2,TRBV29-1,-,few,CSVEAGWAVAYGYTF,TGCAGCGTTGAAGCGGGATGGGCCGTTGCCTATGGCTACACCTTC
TRBJ1-1,TRBV6-5,TRBD1,-,CASNRRDRGPEAFF,TGTGCCAGCAATCGCCGGGACAGGGGTCCCGAAGCTTTCTTT
TRBJ2-1,TRBV12-3/TRBV12-4,TRBD1,many,CASRYGTEFSYNEQFF,TGTGCCAGCAGGTACGGGACAGAGTTTTCCTACAATGAGCAGTTCTTC
TRBJ1-1,TRBV11-1,-,-,CASSLSVNTEAFF,TGTGCCAGCAGCTTATCCGTAAACACTGAAGCTTTCTTT
TRBJ1-4,TRBV15,TRBD1,-,CATSRTRDRSNEKLFF,TGTGCCACCAGCAGAACCCGGGACAGATCTAATGAAAAACTGTTTTTT
TRBJ2-7,TRBV5-6,-,few,CASSSGLNYEQYF,TGTGCCAGCAGCTCGGGACTGAACTACGAGCAGTACTTC
TRBJ2-2,TRBV6-6,-,-,CASSYGGELFF,TGTGCCAGCAGTTACGGGGGGGAGCTGTTTTTT
TRBJ1-5,TRBV6-6,TRBD1,many,CATTQGGGNQPQHF,TGTGCCACCACTCAGGGGGGTGGTAATCAGCCCCAGCATTTT
TRBJ2-7,TRBV5-6,-,-,CASSLGVYYEQYF,TGTGCCAGCAGCTTGGGGGTATACTACGAGCAGTACTTC
TRBJ1-1,TRBV11-1,-,many,CASTESMNTEAFF,TGTGCCAGCACCGAGAGTATGAACACTGAAGCTTTCTTT
TRBJ1-1,TRBV11-2,-,few,CASSSRDPATERAFF,TGTGCCAGCAGCAGCAGAGACCCAGCCACTGAACGAGCTTTCTTT
TRBJ1-4,TRBV29-1,-,many,CSVLSQGEKLFF,TGCAGCGTTCTATCCCAGGGTGAAAAACTGTTTTTT
TRBJ2-7,TRBV9,-,many,CASSTGNSYEQYF,TGTGCCAGCAGCACAGGGAATTCCTACGAGCAGTACTTC
TRBJ2-1,TRBV29-1,-,-,CSASPDVEQFF,TGCAGCGCGAGCCCGGACGTTGAGCAGTTCTTC
TRBJ2-1,TRBV7-6,TRBD1,-,CASTSALEGTGRDNEQFF,TGTGCCAGCACCTCAGCCCTTGAGGGGACAGGGCGAGACAATGAGCAGTTCTTC
TRBJ2-1,TRBV12-3/TRBV12-4,-,-,CASSSPSGDEQFF,TGTGCCAGCAGTTCCCCCTCTGGGGATGAGCAGTTCTTC
TRBJ2-7,TRBV6-2/TRBV6-3,-,few,CASSYYLQYEQYF,TGTGCCAGCAGTTACTACCTACAGTACGAGCAGTACTTC
TRBJ2-7,TRBV28,-,-,CASSFGVYEQYF,TGTGCCAGCAGTTTTGGGGTATACGAGCAGTACTTC
TRBJ2-7,TRBV2,TRBD2,few,CASSLAGGREEQYF,TGTGCCAGCAGCTTAGCGGGGGGCCGGGAAGAGCAGTACTTC
TRBJ1-5,TRBV7-3,-,-,CASSFTTF,TGTGCCAGCAGCTTCACCACTTTT
TRBJ2-1,TRBV6-6,TRBD2,-,CASSFGGLSYNEQFF,TGTGCCAGCAGTTTCGGGGGGTTATCCTACAATGAGCAGTTCTTC
TRBJ2-1,TRBV7-2,-,few,CASSINNEQFF,TGTGCCAGCAGTATTAACAATGAGCAGTTCTTC
TRBJ2-1,TRBV19,-,-,CASSGAEGHNEQFF,TGTGCCAGTAGCGGGGCGGAGGGGCACAATGAGCAGTTCTTC
TRBJ2-1,TRBV7-3,-,many,CASSPAPPQTLAPSYNEQFF,TGTGCCAGCAGCCCCGCACCCCCACAAACCCTAGCGCCGTCCTACAATGAGCAGTTCTTC
TRBJ1-1,TRBV6-5,TRBD1,-,CATVGLGQKAFF,TGTGCCACCGTGGGACTGGGACAGAAAGCTTTCTTT
TRBJ1-2,TRBV25-1,-,-,CASSDPISPREGYTF,TGTGCCAGCAGTGATCCGATATCCCCTCGGGAAGGCTACACCTTC
TRBJ2-3,TRBV7-9,-,-,CATRRVTDTQYF,TGTGCCACCAGGAGGGTTACAGATACGCAGTATTTT
TRBJ2-3,TRBV7-2,-,-,CASRKGGSTDTQYF,TGTGCCAGCAGGAAGGGGGGTAGCACAGATACGCAGTATTTT
TRBJ2-2,TRBV12-3/TRBV12-4,-,-,CASSLQRTGELFF,TGTGCCAGCAGTTTACAGCGCACCGGCGAGCTGTTTTTT
TRBJ2-1,TRBV12-3/TRBV12-4,TRBD1,-,CASKLQGAGNNEQFF,TGTGCCAGCAAACTACAGGGGGCGGGAAACAATGAGCAGTTCTTC
TRBJ1-6,TRBV2,-,many,CASSATSPLHF,TGTGCCAGCAGCGCTACTTCACCCCTCCACTTT
TRBJ2-7,TRBV11-2,TRBD2,-,CASSLGFRLAGNYEQYF,TGTGCCAGCAGCTTAGGATTTCGACTAGCGGGGAACTACGAGCAGTACTTC
TRBJ2-5,TRBV9,TRBD2,-,CASSVVGLAGVETQYF,TGTGCCAGCAGCGTTGTGGGACTAGCGGGGGTGGAGACCCAGTACTTC
TRBJ1-5,TRBV6-1,TRBD1,once,CASTLGQGNQPRHF,TGTGCCAGCACCCTCGGACAGGGCAATCAGCCCCGGCATTTT
TRBJ2-3,TRBV7-3,TRBD1,few,CASSLFGAGGYTQYF,TGTGCCAGCAGCTTATTCGGGGCAGGGGGATATACGCAGTATTTT
TRBJ2-1,TRBV12-3/TRBV12-4,-,-,CASSSRESSYNEQFF,TGTGCCAGCAGTTCCAGGGAAAGCTCCTACAATGAGCAGTTCTTC
TRBJ2-7,TRBV5-1,-,-,CASSLARETYEQYF,TGCGCCAGCAGCTTGGCCAGGGAAACCTACGAGCAGTACTTC